The rows below give T cell receptor beta chains drawn from one sample of a study of T cell responses to AZD1222 COVID-19 vaccine. Clones were sequenced by immunoSEQ multiplex PCR, and TCRdb holds only the in-frame ones, with some missing. In the table there are 150,000 or so clones, over 85% of which are singletons. Specimen: peripheral blood, collected on day 0 of AZD1222 vaccination. The origin of the receptors is an adult in good health. CDR3s include the opening cysteine and the closing phenylalanine or tryptophan. The order of the fields is CDR3 length, V gene, J gene, D gene, clone size, CDR3 DNA, CDR3 protein. The D gene is left open where the match is weak. Size values are once, few and many counts, or a class for expanded clones, and some rows have none.

length: 15
V: TRBV25-1
J: TRBJ1-6
D: TRBD1
size: few
DNA: TGTGCCAGCAGTGTACCGGGACAGCTATATTCACCCCTCCACTTT
CDR3: CASSVPGQLYSPLHF

length: 15
V: TRBV2
J: TRBJ1-6
D: -
size: -
DNA: TGTGCCAGCAGTGAACTAGGGACCTATAATTCACCCCTCCACTTT
CDR3: CASSELGTYNSPLHF

length: 13
V: TRBV12-3/TRBV12-4
J: TRBJ1-5
D: -
size: -
DNA: TGTGCCAGCAGCGGACAGCCCAATCAGCCCCAGCATTTT
CDR3: CASSGQPNQPQHF

length: 15
V: TRBV5-4
J: TRBJ1-1
D: -
size: -
DNA: TGTGCCAGCACCACAGACACGGGGCCGAACACTGAAGCTTTCTTT
CDR3: CASTTDTGPNTEAFF

length: 13
V: TRBV28
J: TRBJ1-2
D: -
size: -
DNA: TGTGCCAGCAGTCCCGTACGGGGTCGCGGCTACACCTTC
CDR3: CASSPVRGRGYTF

length: 13
V: TRBV10-3
J: TRBJ1-1
D: -
size: -
DNA: TGTGCCATCAGGGGTTGGGGGGCCACTGAAGCTTTCTTT
CDR3: CAIRGWGATEAFF

length: 14
V: TRBV4-2
J: TRBJ1-2
D: -
size: -
DNA: TGTGCCAGCAGCCAAGAAGACAGGACCTATGGCTACACCTTC
CDR3: CASSQEDRTYGYTF

length: 13
V: TRBV2
J: TRBJ1-6
D: -
size: -
DNA: TGTGCCAGCAGTTTGGGGTTGGATTCACCCCTCCACTTT
CDR3: CASSLGLDSPLHF

length: 12
V: TRBV7-2
J: TRBJ1-2
D: TRBD1
size: -
DNA: TGTGCCAGCAGCCGGACAGGCCGCGGCTACACCTTC
CDR3: CASSRTGRGYTF

length: 14
V: TRBV6-5
J: TRBJ1-6
D: -
size: -
DNA: TGTGCCAGCACCCTGACTGAAACTAATTCACCCCTCCACTTT
CDR3: CASTLTETNSPLHF

length: 13
V: TRBV12-3/TRBV12-4
J: TRBJ1-1
D: -
size: -
DNA: TGTGCCAGCACCCAAGCCGGACTGACTGAAGCTTTCTTT
CDR3: CASTQAGLTEAFF

length: 15
V: TRBV24-1
J: TRBJ1-5
D: TRBD1
size: -
DNA: TGTGCCACCAGTGACCCTGGACAGGGGAATCAGCCCCAGCATTTT
CDR3: CATSDPGQGNQPQHF

length: 14
V: TRBV19
J: TRBJ2-7
D: -
size: -
DNA: TGTGCCAGTATGCCCTCTACGTCCCCCTACGAGCAGTACTTC
CDR3: CASMPSTSPYEQYF

length: 16
V: TRBV6-4
J: TRBJ2-5
D: -
size: once
DNA: TGTGCCAGCAGTGACTCTGTGGGAGAGAGGCAAGAGACCCAGTACTTC
CDR3: CASSDSVGERQETQYF

length: 14
V: TRBV2
J: TRBJ1-2
D: -
size: -
DNA: TGTGCCAGCAGGAGAGACCAGGCTAACTATGGCTACACCTTC
CDR3: CASRRDQANYGYTF

length: 13
V: TRBV7-9
J: TRBJ1-2
D: TRBD1
size: once
DNA: TGTGCCAGCAGCTCGGACAGGCGGGATGGCTACACCTTC
CDR3: CASSSDRRDGYTF

length: 15
V: TRBV6-4
J: TRBJ2-3
D: -
size: -
DNA: TGTGCCAGCAGTGAAGGCGGTGGGAACTCAGATACGCAGTATTTT
CDR3: CASSEGGGNSDTQYF

length: 14
V: TRBV6-5
J: TRBJ2-1
D: TRBD2
size: few
DNA: TGTGCCAGCAGTCGGACGGGGGGGCAGAGTGAGCAGTTCTTC
CDR3: CASSRTGGQSEQFF

length: 16
V: TRBV2
J: TRBJ2-2
D: -
size: few
DNA: TGTGCCAGCAGTACACCGGGACATAAGAACACCGGGGAGCTGTTTTTT
CDR3: CASSTPGHKNTGELFF

length: 16
V: TRBV5-6
J: TRBJ2-2
D: TRBD2
size: -
DNA: TGTGCCAGCAGCCCTTCGGGGCTAGCGGGATCGGGGGAGCTGTTTTTT
CDR3: CASSPSGLAGSGELFF

length: 14
V: TRBV2
J: TRBJ1-2
D: -
size: -
DNA: TGTGCCAGCAGTGGGAGAGGGGCAAGTTATGGCTACACCTTC
CDR3: CASSGRGASYGYTF

length: 14
V: TRBV6-1
J: TRBJ1-5
D: TRBD1
size: -
DNA: TGTGCCAGCAGTGAATTACAGGGGAATCAGCCCCAGCATTTT
CDR3: CASSELQGNQPQHF

length: 14
V: TRBV18
J: TRBJ1-1
D: -
size: -
DNA: TGTGCCAGCTCACGGGTGGAGGCTAACACTGAAGCTTTCTTT
CDR3: CASSRVEANTEAFF

length: 17
V: TRBV7-2
J: TRBJ1-6
D: -
size: -
DNA: TGTGCCAGCAGCTTATTCAGCCGGTGGCAGGGTAATTCACCCCTCCACTTT
CDR3: CASSLFSRWQGNSPLHF

length: 14
V: TRBV2
J: TRBJ1-3
D: -
size: -
DNA: TGTGCCAGCAGAGTTCAGGGCTCTGGAAACACCATATATTTT
CDR3: CASRVQGSGNTIYF

length: 15
V: TRBV7-9
J: TRBJ2-1
D: -
size: -
DNA: TGTGCCAGCAGCAACGCCTATGGGTACTACAATGAGCAGTTCTTC
CDR3: CASSNAYGYYNEQFF

length: 16
V: TRBV5-1
J: TRBJ2-2
D: TRBD2
size: -
DNA: TGCGCCAGCAGCACGGGACTAGCGGGGGTTAACGGGGAGCTGTTTTTT
CDR3: CASSTGLAGVNGELFF

length: 17
V: TRBV2
J: TRBJ2-1
D: TRBD1
size: -
DNA: TGTGCCAGCAGTACACGTGGGACAGGGAAGTTATCCGATGAGCAGTTCTTC
CDR3: CASSTRGTGKLSDEQFF

length: 16
V: TRBV10-2
J: TRBJ2-5
D: -
size: once
DNA: TGCGCCAGCAGTGAGCCATCATGGACTGGGGAAGAGACCCAGTACTTC
CDR3: CASSEPSWTGEETQYF

length: 15
V: TRBV4-2
J: TRBJ2-7
D: TRBD2
size: -
DNA: TGTGCCAGCAGCCAAGGACTAGCGGGAGCCCCCGAGCAGTACTTC
CDR3: CASSQGLAGAPEQYF

length: 15
V: TRBV5-1
J: TRBJ2-5
D: -
size: once
DNA: TGCGCCAGCAGCTTTAGCGGGTCAGGGGGAGAGACCCAGTACTTC
CDR3: CASSFSGSGGETQYF

length: 14
V: TRBV7-9
J: TRBJ1-1
D: TRBD1
size: -
DNA: TGTGCCAGCACGCACAGGGGCGGCGACACTGAAGCTTTCTTT
CDR3: CASTHRGGDTEAFF

length: 12
V: TRBV28
J: TRBJ2-7
D: TRBD2
size: -
DNA: TGTGCCAGCCACGGGAGGGCCGGGGAGCAGTACTTC
CDR3: CASHGRAGEQYF

length: 14
V: TRBV20-1
J: TRBJ2-5
D: -
size: -
DNA: TGCAGTGCTAGTCCCAGGGAAGGGAGGGAGACCCAGTACTTC
CDR3: CSASPREGRETQYF

length: 16
V: TRBV28
J: TRBJ1-5
D: TRBD1
size: -
DNA: TGTGCCAGCAGATCCGACAGGGGGCGCGGAGATCAGCCCCAGCATTTT
CDR3: CASRSDRGRGDQPQHF

length: 16
V: TRBV28
J: TRBJ1-1
D: -
size: -
DNA: TGTGCCAGCAGTTCCCCGGGACACCCGACGAACACTGAAGCTTTCTTT
CDR3: CASSSPGHPTNTEAFF

length: 13
V: TRBV7-9
J: TRBJ1-2
D: TRBD1
size: -
DNA: TGTGCCAGCAGCCGCGGACAGGGGGGCGGCTACACCTTC
CDR3: CASSRGQGGGYTF

length: 14
V: TRBV28
J: TRBJ2-5
D: TRBD1
size: -
DNA: TGTGCCAGCAGCCTACAGGGGGCCCGAGAGACCCAGTACTTC
CDR3: CASSLQGARETQYF

length: 13
V: TRBV11-2
J: TRBJ2-1
D: TRBD1
size: -
DNA: TGTGCCAGCAGTCCGGACAGGGGCAATGAGCAGTTCTTC
CDR3: CASSPDRGNEQFF

length: 19
V: TRBV18
J: TRBJ2-3
D: TRBD2
size: -
DNA: TGTGCCAGCTCACCCAAAGATCGGGCGAGCGGGATGGGAGCAGATACGCAGTATTTT
CDR3: CASSPKDRASGMGADTQYF